This T cell receptor beta chain was sequenced during a study of blood T cell repertoires in COVID-19. Study context: Spain, Italy and the United States supplied samples that represented acute and convalescent COVID-19.

This CDR3 is built from 12 residues. Germline values: CDR1 MDHEN, CDR2 SYDVKM. V lost 6 bases to trimming and J lost 4 bases, with 8 bases between them. Only in-frame clones appear in the TCRdb table, and some are missing; sequencing was by immunoSEQ multiplex PCR. The sample carries 90,000 to 150,000 clones, 70% to 80% recorded once. The genes are TRBV28 and TRBJ2-3; D uncertain. This sequence was found in a man aged 65 to 79 with acute or convalescent COVID-19. Material: peripheral blood. The CDR3 region is CASREIADTQYF. CDR3 sequence (DNA): TGTGCCAGCAGGGAGATCGCAGATACGCAGTATTTT.